This T cell receptor beta chain was documented in a study of cytomegalovirus exposure and HLA in healthy donors. Generated by immunoSEQ multiplex PCR, the TCRdb table keeps only in-frame clones and is missing some. This table has roughly 150,000 clones, about 89% appearing once. The CDR3 totals 14 residues. V trimming: 3 bases; J trimming: 4 bases; junction bases outside the gene matches: 4. The germline CDR1 and CDR2 sequences are LNHDA and SQIVND (reference sequence). This clone came up once. This receptor was taken from a woman under 30 in good health and CMV-seropositive. The J gene is TRBJ2-5, the V gene TRBV19, with 8 bases that match TRBD2. The sample was PBMCs. The CDR3 loop reads CASSINGGVETQYF. CDR3 DNA sequence: TGTGCCAGTAGTATTAACGGGGGGGTAGAGACCCAGTACTTC.